This TCR beta chain was sequenced for a study of blood T cell repertoires in COVID-19. Measured with immunoSEQ multiplex PCR; TCRdb has only the in-frame clones, and not every one. The repertoire includes more than 150,000 clones, 80% to 90% of them detected once, and around 11% sits in the top ten. This CDR3 region has 13 residues. Germline V gene sequence: CDR1 SGHTS, CDR2 YDEGEE. With 2 bases removed from V and 8 bases from J, the gap between germline ends came to 13 bases. The chain joins TRBV5-8 to TRBJ1-1, with a weak D call TRBD1 (5 bases). The sequence was collected from a man aged 40-49 years who had recovered from COVID-19. The specimen sequenced was PBMCs or T cells enriched from blood (not recorded which). The CDR3 DNA reads TGTGCCAGCAGCTTACAGGAGTTGTTCGAAGCTTTCTTT. Translation: CASSLQELFEAFF. The whole variable domain, remainder taken from reference TRBV5-8 and TRBJ1-1, is EAGVTQSPTHLIKTRGQQATLRCSPISGHTSVYWYQQALGLGLQFLLWYDEGEERNRGNFPPRFSGRQFPNYSSELNVNALELEDSALYLCASSLQELFEAFFGQGTRLTVV.